This TCR beta chain emerged from a study of PD-1 blockade in classical Hodgkin lymphoma. Method: immunoSEQ multiplex PCR; TCRdb's copy keeps in-frame clones and lacks some. This sample has 20,000 to 25,000 clones; 94% occur once, and the top ten carry around 3.9%. The V gene's germline CDR1 is SQVTM and CDR2 ANQGSEA. V dropped 4 bases and J dropped 5 bases, with 6 bases sitting between them. The CDR3 is 10 residues long. Time point defined: newly diagnosed, previously untreated cHL patient sample. The authors used newly diagnosed, untreated classical Hodgkin lymphoma PBMCs as comparison. The source of this sequence is a human donor with classical Hodgkin lymphoma. The chain employs TRBV29-1 and TRBJ2-7; D possibly uses TRBD1 or TRBD2 (5 bases each). Sample: peripheral blood mononuclear cells (PBMCs). The CDR3 DNA is TGCAGCGTTGCGGGGCACGAGCAGTACTTC. It translates to CSVAGHEQYF.